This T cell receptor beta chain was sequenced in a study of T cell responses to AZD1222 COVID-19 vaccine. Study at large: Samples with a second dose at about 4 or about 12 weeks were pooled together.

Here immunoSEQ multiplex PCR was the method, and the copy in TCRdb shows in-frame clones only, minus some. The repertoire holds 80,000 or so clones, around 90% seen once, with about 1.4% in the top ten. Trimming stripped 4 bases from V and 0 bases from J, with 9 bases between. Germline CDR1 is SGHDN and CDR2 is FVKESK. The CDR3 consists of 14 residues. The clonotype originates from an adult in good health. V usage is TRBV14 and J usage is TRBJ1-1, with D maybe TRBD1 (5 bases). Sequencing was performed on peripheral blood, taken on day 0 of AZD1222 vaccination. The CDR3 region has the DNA TGTGCCAGCAGCCTGGCAGGGATGAACACTGAAGCTTTCTTT. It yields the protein CASSLAGMNTEAFF.